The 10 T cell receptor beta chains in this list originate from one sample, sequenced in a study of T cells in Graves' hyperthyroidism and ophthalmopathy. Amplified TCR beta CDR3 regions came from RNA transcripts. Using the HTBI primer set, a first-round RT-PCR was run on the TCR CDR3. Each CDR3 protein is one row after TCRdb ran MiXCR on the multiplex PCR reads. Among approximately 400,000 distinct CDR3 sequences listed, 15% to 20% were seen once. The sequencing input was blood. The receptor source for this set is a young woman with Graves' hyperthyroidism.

CDR3 sequence reads: CASSRREAVQYF. The CDR3 DNA reads as TGTGCCAGCAGTCGGCGAGAGGCGGTGCAGTACTTC. The chain uses TRBV6-1 and TRBJ2-7; D unresolved. CDR1 is MNHNS, CDR2 SASEGT, per germline. CDR3 size: 12 residues. V lost 5 bases and J 9 bases, leaving 14 bases between the germline ends.

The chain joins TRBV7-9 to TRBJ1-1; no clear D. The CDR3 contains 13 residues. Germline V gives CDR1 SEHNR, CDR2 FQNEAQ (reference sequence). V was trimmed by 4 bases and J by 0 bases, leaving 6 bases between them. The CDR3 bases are TGTGCCAGCAGCTACAAGGTGAACACTGAAGCTTTCTTT. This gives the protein CASSYKVNTEAFF.

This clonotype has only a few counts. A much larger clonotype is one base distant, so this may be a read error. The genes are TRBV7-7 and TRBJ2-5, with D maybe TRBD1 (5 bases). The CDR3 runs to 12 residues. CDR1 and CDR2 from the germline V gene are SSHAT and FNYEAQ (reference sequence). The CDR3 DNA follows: TGTGCTAGCAGCAGGGCCCAAGAGACCAAGTACTTC. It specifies CASSRAQETKYF. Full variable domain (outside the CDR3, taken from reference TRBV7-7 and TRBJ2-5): GAGVSQSPRYKVTKRGQDVTLRCDPISSHATLYWYQQALGQGPEFLTYFNYEAQPDKSGLPSDRFSAERPEGSISTLTIQRTEQRDSAMYRCASSRAQETKYFGPGTRLLVL.

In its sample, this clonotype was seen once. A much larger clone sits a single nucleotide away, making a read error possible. CDR3 nucleotides: TGTGCCAGCAGTGAAGCCGGGACAGGGGGCGAGCAGCCCCAGCAGTTT. Amino acid sequence: CASSEAGTGGEQPQQF. The chain couples TRBV27 to TRBJ1-5; the match to TRBD1 covers 12 bases. CDR1 is MNHEY, CDR2 SMNVEV, per germline (reference sequence). CDR3 size: 16 residues.

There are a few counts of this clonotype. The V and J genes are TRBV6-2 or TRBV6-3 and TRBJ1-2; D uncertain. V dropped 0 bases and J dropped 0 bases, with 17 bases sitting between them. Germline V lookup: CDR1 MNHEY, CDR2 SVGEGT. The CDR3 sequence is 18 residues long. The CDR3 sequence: CASSYSWWSGWANYGYTF. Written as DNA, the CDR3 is TGTGCCAGCAGTTACTCGTGGTGGTCAGGCTGGGCTAACTATGGCTACACCTTC.

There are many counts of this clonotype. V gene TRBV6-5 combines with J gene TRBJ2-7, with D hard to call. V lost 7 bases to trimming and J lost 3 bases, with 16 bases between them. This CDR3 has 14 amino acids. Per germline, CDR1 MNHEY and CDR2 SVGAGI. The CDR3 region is CASTVSSSLYEQYF. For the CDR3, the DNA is TGTGCCAGCACGGTTTCCTCATCCCTCTACGAGCAGTACTTC.

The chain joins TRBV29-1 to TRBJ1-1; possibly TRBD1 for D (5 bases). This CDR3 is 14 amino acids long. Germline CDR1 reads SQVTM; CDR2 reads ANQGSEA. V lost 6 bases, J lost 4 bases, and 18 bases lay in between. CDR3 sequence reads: CSVRRGWAGTEAFF. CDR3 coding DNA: TGCAGCGTCAGGAGGGGATGGGCCGGCACTGAAGCTTTCTTT.

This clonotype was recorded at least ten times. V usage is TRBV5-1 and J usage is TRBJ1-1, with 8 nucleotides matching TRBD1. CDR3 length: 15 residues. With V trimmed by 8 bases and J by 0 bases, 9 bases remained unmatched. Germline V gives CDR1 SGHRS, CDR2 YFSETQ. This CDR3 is CASSLAGGVNTEAFF. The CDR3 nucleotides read TGCGCCAGTTCTCTCGCAGGGGGCGTGAACACTGAAGCTTTCTTT.

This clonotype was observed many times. The CDR3 region has the DNA TGCAGCGTGGGGACCTACCGAAACTTCTACGAGCAGTACTTC. Encoded protein: CSVGTYRNFYEQYF. The genes are TRBV29-1 and TRBJ2-7; D might be TRBD1 or TRBD2, each matching 5 bases. Trimming pared 6 bases from V and 3 bases from J, leaving 18 bases between. The germline V gene has CDR1 SQVTM and CDR2 ANQGSEA. This CDR3 contains 14 residues.

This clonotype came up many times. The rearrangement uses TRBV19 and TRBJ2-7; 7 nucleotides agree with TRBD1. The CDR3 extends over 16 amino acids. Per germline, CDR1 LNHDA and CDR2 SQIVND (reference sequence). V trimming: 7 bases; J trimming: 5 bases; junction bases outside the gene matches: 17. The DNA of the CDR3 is TGTGCCAGTACCACCGGGACAGCCCAAACTGGGCACGAGCAGTACTTC. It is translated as CASTTGTAQTGHEQYF.